These 22 T cell receptor beta chains originate from one sample sequenced in a study of CD8 T cells in ankylosing spondylitis. General study findings and limits: Seven to nine highly homologous variants made up a TCR beta motif, and this motif appeared characteristic of ankylosing spondylitis blood.

These receptors have no known antigen. TCRdb used MiXCR to reprocess the 5' RACE reads, holding one entry per CDR3 protein. The data show approximately 520,000 distinct CDR3 sequences, with over 4% seen just once and around 3.5% held by the top ten. The sequencing input was blood, either unsorted or a sorted T cell fraction (not recorded which). These receptor sequences come from a male donor with ankylosing spondylitis.

In its sample, this clonotype was seen many times. The J gene is TRBJ2-5, the V gene TRBV14; D unclear. V dropped 2 bases and J dropped 0 bases, with 7 bases sitting between them. Germline V gene lookup returns CDR1 SGHDN and CDR2 FVKESK. The CDR3 spans 14 residues. The CDR3 spells CASSQLAYQETQYF. The CDR3, as DNA: TGTGCCAGCAGCCAACTCGCTTACCAAGAGACCCAGTACTTC.

This clonotype was counted many times. This sequence joins TRBV6-1 and TRBJ1-1, with a weak D call TRBD1 (6 bases). The CDR3 sequence is 13 residues long. Germline V gene lookup returns CDR1 MNHNS and CDR2 SASEGT. The V end lost 7 bases, the J end lost 7 bases, and 16 bases lay between the germline ends. CDR3 coding DNA: TGTGCCAGCACCTCAACAGGGAGGGATGAAGCTTTCTTT. Translating gives CASTSTGRDEAFF.

This clonotype was picked up many times. CDR3 DNA sequence: TGTGCCAGCAGTTTACCTACAGGGAGGGCCCAAAACATTCAGTACTTC. The encoded protein is CASSLPTGRAQNIQYF. The rearrangement uses TRBV12-3 or TRBV12-4 and TRBJ2-4; TRBD2 is a possible D gene (7 bases). V gave up 2 bases and J gave up 5 bases, with 16 bases separating them. This CDR3 has 16 residues.

Ten or more counts support this clonotype. J is TRBJ2-3 and V is TRBV7-8; 9 bases match TRBD1. Trimming at V came to 5 bases and at J to 6 bases, leaving 12 bases not matched to a gene. The CDR3 loop spans 16 amino acids. CDR1 and CDR2 (germline): SGHVS, FQNEAQ. The CDR3 bases are TGTGCCAGCAGCGGGGGGCTTGGGACAGGGTCCGATACGCAGTATTTT. Translating gives CASSGGLGTGSDTQYF.

In this sample, this clonotype turned up many times. V and J are TRBV6-6 and TRBJ2-7, with 7 positions matching TRBD1. From germline, CDR1 is MNHNY and CDR2 SVGAGI (reference sequence). This CDR3 spans 12 amino acids. The V segment lost 2 bases and the J segment 8 bases; nucleotides outside the gene matches: 3. The CDR3 here is CASSYRQGKQYF. CDR3 in DNA: TGTGCCAGCAGTTACAGACAGGGCAAGCAGTACTTC.

There are many counts of this clonotype. The genes are TRBV5-8 and TRBJ2-3; 11 bases map to TRBD2. This CDR3 contains 17 residues. The germline CDR1 and CDR2 sequences are SGHTS and YDEGEE. The V segment lost 5 bases and the J segment 0 bases; nucleotides outside the gene matches: 8. This chain's CDR3 is CASSSGTSGPSTDTQYF. The CDR3, as DNA: TGTGCCAGCAGTTCCGGGACTAGCGGACCTAGCACAGATACGCAGTATTTT.

V gene TRBV6-2 or TRBV6-3 combines with J gene TRBJ2-1; TRBD2 aligns across 9 bases. CDR1 MNHEY and CDR2 SVGEGT come from the germline V gene. The CDR3 is made up of 14 amino acids. Losses at the gene ends were 2 bases for V and 10 bases for J; bases not matched to a gene: 6. CDR3 residues: CASSYVSGSEEQFF. Written as DNA, the CDR3 is TGTGCCAGCAGTTACGTTAGCGGGAGTGAGGAGCAGTTCTTC.

This chain uses TRBV4-2 with TRBJ2-3, with 8 bases aligning to TRBD2. This CDR3 spans 17 amino acids. Per germline, CDR1 LGHNA and CDR2 YNFKEQ. Trimming cost V 0 bases and J 3 bases; bases outside gene matches: 8. For the CDR3, the DNA is TGTGCCAGCAGCCAAGATGCCGGGACTAGATTGACAGATACGCAGTATTTT. Amino acid sequence: CASSQDAGTRLTDTQYF.

This clonotype has a count of ten or more. The chain employs TRBV5-1 and TRBJ2-1, with 12 bases identical to TRBD2. Trimming cost V 1 base and J 6 bases; bases outside gene matches: 5. The CDR3 contains 16 residues. CDR1 is SGHRS and CDR2 is YFSETQ in the germline V gene. The CDR3 loop reads CASSLRLAGVSNEQFF. In DNA form, the CDR3 reads TGCGCCAGCAGCTTGCGACTAGCGGGAGTTTCCAATGAGCAGTTCTTC.

This chain connects TRBV20-1 to TRBJ2-2, with D possibly TRBD2 on 6 matching bases. Per germline, CDR1 DFQATT and CDR2 SNEGSKA (reference sequence). The CDR3 runs to 16 residues. With 6 bases removed from V and 5 bases from J, the gap between germline ends came to 22 bases. The CDR3 protein is CSAGEVSLGGTGELFF. The CDR3 coding sequence is TGCAGTGCCGGGGAGGTATCCCTCGGAGGGACCGGGGAGCTGTTTTTT.

The chain has TRBV5-1 and TRBJ2-7, with 9 nucleotides matching TRBD1. V was clipped by 4 bases and J by 7 bases; unmatched bases: 21. The CDR3 has 18 amino acids. Germline V gene data show CDR1 as SGHRS and CDR2 as YFSETQ. The CDR3 here is CASSLQGRTGDFGGEQYF. In DNA, the CDR3 is TGCGCCAGCAGCCTACAAGGCCGGACAGGGGATTTCGGAGGGGAGCAGTACTTC.

This clonotype was observed many times. The rearrangement joins TRBV7-2 to TRBJ2-3; 9 nucleotides align to TRBD2. The V gene end was trimmed by 4 bases and the J gene end by 2 bases; junction bases not matched to a gene: 7. In germline, CDR1 is SGHTA, CDR2 FQGNSA. The CDR3 loop spans 16 amino acids. CDR3 sequence (DNA): TGTGCCAGCAGCTCCCACCGACTAGCGGACACAGATACGCAGTATTTT. Protein sequence: CASSSHRLADTDTQYF.

The chain links TRBV28 to TRBJ2-5; possible D gene TRBD1, 6 bases. Germline V gene lookup returns CDR1 MDHEN and CDR2 SYDVKM. This CDR3 region has 13 residues. V gave up 5 bases and J gave up 2 bases, with 9 bases separating them. CDR3 nucleotide sequence: TGTGCCAGCAGTGAGGACAGACAAGAGACCCAGTACTTC. This codes for CASSEDRQETQYF.

This clonotype was counted at least ten times. The chain carries TRBV5-1 and TRBJ2-2; no firm D call. CDR1 and CDR2 from the germline V gene are SGHRS and YFSETQ. CDR3 length: 14 amino acids. V lost 2 bases to trimming and J lost 0 bases, with 5 bases between them. CDR3 loop: CASSFSSNTGELFF. DNA of the CDR3: TGCGCCAGCAGCTTCTCCTCGAACACCGGGGAGCTGTTTTTT.

This clonotype was detected ten times or more. The rearrangement uses TRBV20-1 and TRBJ1-1; 8 nucleotides line up with TRBD1. The CDR3 loop spans 15 amino acids. The V and J ends lost 0 bases and 8 bases, in that order; junction bases with no gene match: 11. Germline CDR1 and CDR2: DFQATT and SNEGSKA (reference sequence). The CDR3, as DNA: TGCAGTGCTAGAGAGGCCTTACCAGGGACAGGCGAAGCTTTCTTT. It codes for CSAREALPGTGEAFF.

The DNA for the CDR3 is TGTGCCAGCTCCCTCCAACCAGGACAGTATAGCAATCAGCCCCAGCATTTT. It encodes CASSLQPGQYSNQPQHF. This sequence joins TRBV18 and TRBJ1-5; maybe TRBD1 (6 bases). Germline CDR1 KGHSH, CDR2 LQKENI. The CDR3 covers 17 residues. The V and J ends lost 6 bases and 0 bases respectively, with 18 bases between them.

This clonotype was detected many times. The chain uses TRBV20-1 and TRBJ1-2, with D hard to call. V was pared by 6 bases and J by 3 bases, with 5 bases between. The CDR3 consists of 10 residues. Germline V CDR1 and CDR2: DFQATT, SNEGSKA (reference sequence). For the CDR3, the DNA is TGCAGTGCCTGGGACTATGGCTACACCTTC. Amino acid sequence: CSAWDYGYTF.

This clonotype was seen ten or more times. The chain employs TRBV7-3 and TRBJ2-2, with a weak D call TRBD1 (6 bases). The V end was cut by 4 bases, the J end by 7 bases, with 10 bases between. Per germline, CDR1 SGHTA and CDR2 FQGTGA. The CDR3 is 13 residues long. CDR3 bases: TGTGCCAGCAGCTACCAGGGGTTCGGGGAGCTGTTTTTT. Translation gives CASSYQGFGELFF.

In this sample, this clonotype turned up many times. This chain joins TRBV28 and TRBJ1-1; D uncertain. The germline gives CDR1 MDHEN, CDR2 SYDVKM. The CDR3 loop spans 12 amino acids. V was shortened by 7 bases and J by 2 bases, with 8 bases between the two germline ends. CDR3 residues: CASKDGNTEAFF. CDR3 sequence (DNA): TGTGCCAGCAAGGACGGTAACACTGAAGCTTTCTTT.

In its sample, this clonotype was seen a few times. The chain carries TRBV7-3 and TRBJ2-3; D not resolved. V was shortened by 6 bases and J by 6 bases, with 16 bases between the two germline ends. This CDR3 has 14 amino acids. Per the germline V gene, CDR1 is SGHTA and CDR2 is FQGTGA. DNA for the CDR3: TGTGCCAGCAGAGGTCCACAAACTTTCGATACGCAGTATTTT. Translated, it gives CASRGPQTFDTQYF. Full variable domain (outside the CDR3, taken from reference TRBV7-3 and TRBJ2-3): GAGVSQTPSNKVTEKGKYVELRCDPISGHTALYWYRQSLGQGPEFLIYFQGTGAADDSGLPNDRFFAVRPEGSVSTLKIQRTERGDSAVYLCASRGPQTFDTQYFGPGTRLTVL.

This clonotype has ten or more counts. This sequence joins TRBV20-1 and TRBJ2-2; weak D call: TRBD1 (5 bases). V dropped 0 bases and J dropped 6 bases, with 17 bases sitting between them. The germline gives CDR1 DFQATT, CDR2 SNEGSKA (reference sequence). The CDR3 loop spans 16 amino acids. The CDR3 nucleotides are TGCAGTGCTAGAGATTACCGACAGCAGTTCGCCGGGGAGCTGTTTTTT. This codes for CSARDYRQQFAGELFF.

This clonotype showed up many times. This chain connects TRBV5-6 to TRBJ2-7; possibly TRBD1 for D (5 bases). The CDR3 totals 12 residues. V was pared by 5 bases and J by 4 bases, with 10 bases between. The V gene's germline CDR1 is SGHDT and CDR2 YYEEEE. CDR3 sequence reads: CASSVTVYEQYF. The CDR3 bases are TGTGCCAGCAGTGTGACAGTGTACGAGCAGTACTTC.